This paragraph covers one T cell receptor (beta chain) sequence. This sample is drawn from a study of blood T cell repertoires in COVID-19. On the study more broadly: In each case, the material was cDNA or gDNA derived from T cells, B-cell-depleted T cells, or PBMCs.

Assay: immunoSEQ multiplex PCR; the TCRdb copy retains only in-frame clones and omits some. The sample consists of some 60,000 clones, 75% to 95% of them appearing once. This CDR3 is built from 16 residues. The V end was cut by 3 bases, the J end by 2 bases, with 15 bases between. Per germline, CDR1 SGHRS and CDR2 YFSETQ. V and J are TRBV5-1 and TRBJ1-3; tentative D call: TRBD1 (5 bases). This receptor was taken from a man in his sixties with acute or convalescent COVID-19. The sequencing sample was made of peripheral blood. The CDR3 protein is CASSSQAGVAGNTIYF. Here the CDR3 DNA reads TGCGCCAGCAGCTCCCAGGCGGGGGTTGCTGGAAACACCATATATTTT.